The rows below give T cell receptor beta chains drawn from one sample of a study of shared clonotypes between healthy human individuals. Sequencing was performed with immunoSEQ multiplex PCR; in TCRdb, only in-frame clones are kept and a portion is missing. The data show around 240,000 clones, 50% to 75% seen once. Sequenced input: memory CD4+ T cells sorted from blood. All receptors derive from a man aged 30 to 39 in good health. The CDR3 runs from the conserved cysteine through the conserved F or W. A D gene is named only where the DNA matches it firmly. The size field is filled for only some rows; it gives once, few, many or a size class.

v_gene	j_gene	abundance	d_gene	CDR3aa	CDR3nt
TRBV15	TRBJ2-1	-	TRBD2	CATSIGTSGAYNEQFF	TGTGCCACCAGCATTGGGACTAGCGGGGCCTACAATGAGCAGTTCTTC
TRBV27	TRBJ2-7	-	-	CASSLQGGAYEQYF	TGTGCCAGCAGCCTACAGGGGGGGGCCTACGAGCAGTACTTC
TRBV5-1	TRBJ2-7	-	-	CASSTLTDTYEQYF	TGCGCCAGCAGCACACTTACAGATACCTACGAGCAGTACTTC
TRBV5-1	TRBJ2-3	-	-	CASSLDGDTQYF	TGCGCCAGCAGCTTGGATGGAGATACGCAGTATTTT
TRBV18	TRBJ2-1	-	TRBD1	CASSLTAGTGTDNEQFF	TGTGCCAGCTCACTGACAGCCGGGACAGGGACTGACAATGAGCAGTTCTTC
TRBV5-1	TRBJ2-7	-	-	CASSRSGTDYEQYF	TGCGCCAGCAGCCGAAGTGGTACGGACTACGAGCAGTACTTC
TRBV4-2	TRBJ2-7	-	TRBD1	CASSRTGTGDEQYF	TGTGCCAGCAGCCGGACCGGGACAGGGGACGAGCAGTACTTC
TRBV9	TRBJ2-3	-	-	CASVRGDTQYF	TGTGCCAGCGTCAGGGGAGATACGCAGTATTTT
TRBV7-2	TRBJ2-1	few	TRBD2	CASSPLHSGSHNEQFF	TGTGCCAGCAGTCCATTACATAGCGGGAGCCACAATGAGCAGTTCTTC
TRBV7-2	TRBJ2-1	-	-	CASSLILQDEQFF	TGTGCCAGCAGCTTAATACTCCAGGATGAGCAGTTCTTC
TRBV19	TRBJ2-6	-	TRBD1	CASRQFRGLDLVGANVLTF	TGTGCCAGTAGGCAATTCAGGGGGCTCGACTTGGTTGGGGCCAACGTCCTGACTTTC
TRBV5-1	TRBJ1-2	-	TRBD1	CASSPGQGQSNYGYTF	TGCGCCAGCAGCCCAGGACAGGGCCAATCTAACTATGGCTACACCTTC
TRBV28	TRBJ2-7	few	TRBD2	CASGAGLNYEQYF	TGTGCCAGCGGAGCGGGACTGAACTACGAGCAGTACTTC
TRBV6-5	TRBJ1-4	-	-	CASSYSSLGEKLFF	TGTGCCAGCAGTTACTCGAGTCTGGGTGAAAAACTGTTTTTT
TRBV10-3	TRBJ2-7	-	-	CAITSPGSYEQYF	TGTGCCATCACATCGCCTGGGTCCTACGAGCAGTACTTC
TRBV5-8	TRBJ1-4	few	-	CASSPGSANEKLFF	TGTGCCAGCAGCCCAGGGTCAGCTAATGAAAAACTGTTTTTT
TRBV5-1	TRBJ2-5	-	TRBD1	CASQTGNLGTGGGLETQYF	TGCGCCAGCCAGACTGGAAACCTAGGGACAGGAGGTGGGTTGGAGACCCAGTACTTC
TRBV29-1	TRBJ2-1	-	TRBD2	CSVATSGVGQIF	TGCAGCGTTGCCACTAGCGGGGTGGGTCAGATCTTC
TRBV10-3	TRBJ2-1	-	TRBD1	CAISGRGGLFQQFF	TGTGCCATCAGTGGCAGAGGGGGCCTTTTCCAACAGTTCTTC
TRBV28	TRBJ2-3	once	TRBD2	CASSKRGPSTDTQYF	TGTGCCAGCAGCAAGCGGGGTCCTAGCACAGATACGCAGTATTTT
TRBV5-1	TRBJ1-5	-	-	CASSPGVLGSSNQPQHF	TGCGCCAGCAGCCCTGGGGTATTGGGGAGTAGCAATCAGCCCCAGCATTTT
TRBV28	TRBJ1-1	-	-	CASKDYPAIEAFF	TGTGCCAGCAAGGACTACCCTGCCATTGAAGCTTTCTTT
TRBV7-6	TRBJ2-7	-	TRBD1	CASSTQPGTGVIYEQYF	TGTGCCAGCAGCACACAACCCGGAACAGGGGTTATATACGAGCAGTACTTC
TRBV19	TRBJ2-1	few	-	CASSTGYNEQFF	TGTGCCAGTTCGACGGGTTACAATGAGCAGTTCTTC
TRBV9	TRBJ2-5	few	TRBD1	CASSFSDRVETQYF	TGTGCCAGCAGTTTTTCGGACAGGGTAGAGACCCAGTACTTC
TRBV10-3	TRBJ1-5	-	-	CATLQAYGDQPQHF	TGTGCCACACTACAAGCCTATGGTGATCAGCCCCAGCATTTT
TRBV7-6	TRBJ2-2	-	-	CASSPGPNTGELFF	TGTGCCAGCAGCCCCGGACCAAACACCGGGGAGCTGTTTTTT
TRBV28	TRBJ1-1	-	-	CASRYNTEAFF	TGTGCCAGCAGATATAACACTGAAGCTTTCTTT
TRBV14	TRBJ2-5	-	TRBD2	CASSQDVGGRETQYF	TGTGCCAGCAGCCAGGACGTGGGAGGGCGGGAGACCCAGTACTTC
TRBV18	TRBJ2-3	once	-	CASSLGKGADTQYF	TGTGCCAGCTCACTCGGGAAGGGCGCAGATACGCAGTATTTT
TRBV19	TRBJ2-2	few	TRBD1	CASSPGGRLWAGELFF	TGTGCCAGTAGCCCAGGGGGCAGGTTGTGGGCCGGGGAGCTGTTTTTT
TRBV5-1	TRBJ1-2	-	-	CASSQLGNNYGYTF	TGCGCCAGCAGCCAGCTTGGGAATAACTATGGCTACACCTTC
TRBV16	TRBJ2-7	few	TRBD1	CASSQFLRQGAHEQYF	TGTGCCAGCAGCCAATTTTTAAGGCAGGGGGCACACGAGCAGTACTTC
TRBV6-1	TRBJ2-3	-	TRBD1	CASSEFQGVADTQYF	TGTGCCAGCAGTGAATTCCAGGGGGTAGCAGATACGCAGTATTTT
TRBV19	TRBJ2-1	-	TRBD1	CASRQRDRYNEQFF	TGTGCCAGTAGGCAACGGGACAGATACAATGAGCAGTTCTTC
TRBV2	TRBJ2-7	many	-	CASGSGGSYEQYF	TGTGCCAGCGGGTCAGGAGGCTCCTACGAGCAGTACTTC
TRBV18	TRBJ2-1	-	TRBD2	CASSQLPSGSLYNEQFF	TGTGCCAGCTCACAGCTCCCTAGCGGGAGTCTATACAATGAGCAGTTCTTC
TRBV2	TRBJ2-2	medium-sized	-	CASSETASKNTGELFF	TGTGCCAGCAGTGAAACCGCTAGCAAGAACACCGGGGAGCTGTTTTTT
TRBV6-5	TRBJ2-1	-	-	CASSYSARSYNEQFF	TGTGCCAGCAGTTACTCTGCGAGGTCCTACAATGAGCAGTTCTTC
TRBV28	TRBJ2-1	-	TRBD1	CASRGQVSGSGNEQFF	TGTGCCAGCAGGGGACAGGTCTCAGGGAGCGGCAATGAGCAGTTCTTC
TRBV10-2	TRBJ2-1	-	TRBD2	CASRTSGIYNEQFF	TGCGCCAGCAGGACTAGCGGGATTTACAATGAGCAGTTCTTC
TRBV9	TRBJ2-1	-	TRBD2	CASSVGLAGGPSYNEQFF	TGTGCCAGCAGCGTAGGACTAGCGGGAGGGCCCTCCTACAATGAGCAGTTCTTC